The 18 T cell receptor beta chains below were found in one sample sequenced in a study of blood T cell repertoires in COVID-19. Sequencing used immunoSEQ multiplex PCR; TCRdb keeps in-frame clones, though not all of them. The repertoire includes about 150,000 clones, 76% of them detected once, and 3.7% sits in the top ten. The material sequenced was peripheral blood. These receptors were taken from a woman of 80 years or more with acute or convalescent COVID-19.

The genes are TRBV27 and TRBJ1-1; D unclear. From germline, CDR1 is MNHEY and CDR2 SMNVEV (reference sequence). Trimming took 3 bases from V and 5 from J, leaving 16 bases between them. The CDR3 is made up of 15 amino acids. CDR3 sequence: CASSFWASSGTEAFF. CDR3 coding DNA: TGTGCCAGCAGTTTTTGGGCGTCGAGTGGTACTGAAGCTTTCTTT.

The rearrangement uses TRBV5-1 and TRBJ2-7, with 12 nucleotides matching TRBD1. The trim removed 0 bases at V and 1 base at J, leaving 2 bases unmatched. CDR1 is SGHRS, CDR2 YFSETQ, per germline. The CDR3 spans 16 residues. In DNA, the CDR3 is TGCGCCAGCAGCTTGGGGGGACAGGGGGCATCCTACGAGCAGTACTTC. Its protein product is CASSLGGQGASYEQYF.

The CDR3, as DNA: TGTGCCATCAGCGAGACTTATTACGAGCAGTACTTC. Translating it yields CAISETYYEQYF. This rearrangement joins TRBV10-3 to TRBJ2-7; D remains unclear. The ends were cut back, 6 bases at V and 4 bases at J, with 10 bases in the middle. The CDR3 extends over 12 amino acids. The germline CDR1 and CDR2 sequences are ENHRY and SYGVKD.

The rearrangement links TRBV30 to TRBJ1-3, with no clear D. Trimming took off 1 base at V and 6 bases at J, with 13 bases between the two ends. This CDR3 contains 14 residues. CDR1 is GTSNPN and CDR2 is SVGIG in the germline V gene (reference sequence). The CDR3: CAWSGPPRANTIYF. Here the CDR3 DNA reads TGTGCCTGGAGTGGTCCCCCGAGGGCAAACACCATATATTTT. Full variable domain (outside the CDR3, taken from reference TRBV30 and TRBJ1-3): SQTIHQWPATLVQPVGSPLSLECTVEGTSNPNLYWYRQAAGRGLQLLFYSVGIGQISSEVPQNLSASRPQDRQFILSSKKLLLSDSGFYLCAWSGPPRANTIYFGEGSWLTVV.

The V call is TRBV27, the J call TRBJ2-1; 11 bases line up with TRBD1. From germline, CDR1 is MNHEY and CDR2 SMNVEV (reference sequence). The CDR3 runs 16 residues. V lost 0 bases, J lost 2 bases, and 0 bases stayed unmatched. The DNA of the CDR3 is TGTGCCAGCAGTTTATCGGGACAGGGGGCCTACAATGAGCAGTTCTTC. Its protein product is CASSLSGQGAYNEQFF.

The chain joins TRBV12-3 or TRBV12-4 to TRBJ1-4, with D maybe TRBD1 (6 bases). Trimming pared 2 bases from V and 5 bases from J, leaving 6 bases between. This CDR3 spans 13 amino acids. The CDR3 loop is CASSLQGNEKLFF. The CDR3 bases are TGTGCCAGCAGTTTACAGGGGAATGAAAAACTGTTTTTT.

V is TRBV14 and J is TRBJ1-1; D may be TRBD1 (5 bases). V shed 10 bases and J shed 3 bases, with 27 bases lying between them. The length of the CDR3 is 17 residues. The V gene's germline CDR1 is SGHDN and CDR2 FVKESK. The CDR3 DNA follows: TGTGCCACCACACGAAAGTGGGGGGGGAAGAGGGACACTGAAGCTTTCTTT. Protein product: CATTRKWGGKRDTEAFF. The whole variable domain, filled in from reference TRBV14 and TRBJ1-1, reads EAGVTQFPSHSVIEKGQTVTLRCDPISGHDNLYWYRRVMGKEIKFLLHFVKESKQDESGMPNNRFLAERTGGTYSTLKVQPAELEDSGVYFCATTRKWGGKRDTEAFFGQGTRLTVV.

The table lists this clone with a few counts. The rearrangement links TRBV2 to TRBJ1-2, with 8 bases lining up with TRBD1. The CDR3 consists of 14 residues. The V gene's germline CDR1 is SNHLY and CDR2 FYNNEI. V lost 4 bases and J lost 4; bases outside the gene matches: 5. For the CDR3, the DNA is TGTGCCAGCAGTGGGACAGGGTTTCGCTATGGCTACACCTTC. It yields the protein CASSGTGFRYGYTF.

This chain connects TRBV6-5 to TRBJ1-2; D gene uncertain. In germline, CDR1 is MNHEY, CDR2 SVGAGI. The CDR3 consists of 13 residues. V lost 2 bases to trimming and J lost 0 bases, with 4 bases between them. The CDR3 loop is CASSYQSNYGYTF. The CDR3 DNA follows: TGTGCCAGCAGTTACCAATCTAACTATGGCTACACCTTC.

The chain uses TRBV7-2 and TRBJ2-1; the match to TRBD2 covers 13 bases. The CDR3 has 16 amino acids. Germline V gene sequence: CDR1 SGHTA, CDR2 FQGNSA. With 5 bases clipped from V and 10 bases from J, the junction kept 11 bases outside the gene matches. The CDR3 loop is CASSARLAGGMSEQFF. The CDR3 DNA reads TGTGCCAGCAGCGCGAGACTAGCGGGGGGCATGAGCGAGCAGTTCTTC. The full variable domain, rest sourced from reference TRBV7-2 and TRBJ2-1, is GAGVSQSPSNKVTEKGKDVELRCDPISGHTALYWYRQSLGQGLEFLIYFQGNSAPDKSGLPSDRFSAERTGGSVSTLTIQRTQQEDSAVYLCASSARLAGGMSEQFFGPGTRLTVL.

The chain couples TRBV20-1 to TRBJ2-7; TRBD2 matches 11 bases. This CDR3 has 15 amino acids. CDR1 is DFQATT and CDR2 is SNEGSKA in the germline V gene (reference sequence). The V segment lost 3 bases and the J segment 2 bases; nucleotides outside the gene matches: 6. CDR3 DNA: TGCAGTGCTAGTCTAGCGGGGGGTTTCACCTACGAGCAGTACTTC. As protein: CSASLAGGFTYEQYF.

This clone occurred once. This chain joins TRBV4-2 and TRBJ2-2; 8 positions match TRBD1. The CDR3 totals 14 residues. The V gene end was trimmed by 6 bases and the J gene end by 6 bases; junction bases not matched to a gene: 6. CDR1 is LGHNA, CDR2 YNFKEQ, per germline. In DNA, the CDR3 is TGTGCCAGCAGACCGACAGGGGCGGCCGGGGAGCTGTTTTTT. Translated, it gives CASRPTGAAGELFF.

V usage is TRBV5-1 and J usage is TRBJ2-2; weak D call: TRBD1 (6 bases). There are 14 residues in the CDR3. Germline V gene sequence: CDR1 SGHRS, CDR2 YFSETQ. V lost 5 bases and J 4 bases, leaving 12 bases between the germline ends. The CDR3 loop reads CASSWDTITGELFF. The CDR3 DNA sequence: TGCGCCAGCAGTTGGGACACGATCACCGGGGAGCTGTTTTTT.

The rearrangement links TRBV30 to TRBJ1-2; 8 bases fit TRBD1. The CDR3 runs 13 residues. Germline CDR1 GTSNPN, CDR2 SVGIG (reference sequence). The V and J ends lost 0 bases and 5 bases, in that order; junction bases with no gene match: 2. CDR3 nucleotides: TGTGCCTGGAGTGTGAACAGGGGGTATGGCTACACCTTC. Its translation: CAWSVNRGYGYTF.

The chain employs TRBV12-3 or TRBV12-4 and TRBJ2-5; 7 nucleotides agree with TRBD1. Trimming at V came to 4 bases and at J to 7 bases, leaving 6 bases not matched to a gene. The CDR3 runs to 13 residues. CDR3 in amino acids: CASSYGTEMTQYF. CDR3 nucleotides: TGTGCCAGCAGTTACGGGACAGAGATGACCCAGTACTTC.

The chain joins TRBV3-1 (or the pseudogene TRBV3-2) to TRBJ1-2; 8 nucleotides agree with TRBD1. The CDR3 runs 16 residues. The junction had 7 bases not matched to a gene; V was cut back by 0 bases and J by 4 bases. Germline lookup yields CDR1 LGHDT and CDR2 YNNKEL (reference sequence). The CDR3 reads CASSQEVTGVIYGYTF. CDR3 bases: TGTGCCAGCAGCCAAGAGGTGACAGGGGTTATCTATGGCTACACCTTC.

In the case of this clone: Other DNA sequences in the same sample also yield this CDR3. The gene calls are TRBV5-1 and TRBJ1-1; 7 bases agree with TRBD1. Germline V gene lookup returns CDR1 SGHRS and CDR2 YFSETQ. V was pared by 4 bases and J by 1 base, with 4 bases of the junction left unmatched. The length of the CDR3 is 14 residues. CDR3 sequence: CASSRGTENTEAFF. In DNA form, the CDR3 reads TGCGCCAGCAGCCGCGGGACAGAGAACACTGAAGCTTTCTTT.

V gene TRBV5-1 combines with J gene TRBJ2-2; possible D gene TRBD2, 5 bases. This CDR3 has 16 residues. V dropped 1 base and J dropped 5 bases, with 15 bases sitting between them. Germline CDR1 and CDR2: SGHRS and YFSETQ. CDR3 nucleotides: TGCGCCAGCAGCTTGCTGTTGGACTCTGATACCGGGGAGCTGTTTTTT. The encoded protein is CASSLLLDSDTGELFF.